This T cell receptor beta chain was recovered during a study of cytomegalovirus exposure and HLA in healthy donors. Study overall: Of all 370 or so donors who were genotyped, around 79% belonged to the Caucasian-associated ancestry cluster.

In the PCR, 60 Vbeta and 13 Jbeta primers were used. The table came from immunoSEQ multiplex PCR; TCRdb's copy has only in-frame clones and leaves some out. Here the sample spans about 160,000 clones, over 75% being singletons. Worth noting for this clone: The antigen is not known.

The CDR3 contains 16 residues. The germline gives CDR1 SGHDT, CDR2 YYEEEE. The V end was cut by 0 bases, the J end by 1 base, with 14 bases between. The study's findings and limits: A later analysis showed that HLA-associated TCR beta chains had undergone more clonal expansion than equally common others. Through in vitro validation, three CMV-associated chains were shown to be specific for CMV antigens. An analysis done earlier found most TCR beta V segments productive about 87% or about 30% of the time.

The source material was PBMCs. The chain recombines TRBV5-6 with TRBJ2-7, with D possibly TRBD1 on 6 matching bases. The source of this sequence is a human donor in good health. CDR3 loop: CASSLARAGASYEQYF. In DNA form, the CDR3 reads TGTGCCAGCAGCTTGGCTCGGGCAGGGGCTTCCTACGAGCAGTACTTC.